This TCR beta chain is drawn from a study of cytomegalovirus exposure and HLA in healthy donors. Across the study: In a later analysis, the roughly 130 validation repertoires were reported to have used the same platform as the approximately 620 first-cohort repertoires. General study findings and limits: The majority of TCR sequences were rare, yet some public TCRs appeared in many donors. TCR clusters originating in the first cohort tended to co-occur in the 120 validation repertoires, according to a later analysis. The study put some 150 TCR beta chains on its list as cytomegalovirus-associated.

Looked up from germline, CDR1 is MNHEY and CDR2 is SMNVEV (reference sequence). J gave up 3 bases and V 5 bases, and 7 bases lay outside the gene matches. The CDR3 spans 16 residues. TCRdb keeps only in-frame clones here, not all; method: immunoSEQ multiplex PCR. The data hold under 400,000 clones, with 75% to 90% observed a single time. About this clone itself: Its specificity is not known.

The source is a woman between 18 and 29 years old in good health and CMV-seronegative. The sequencing sample was made of PBMCs. J is TRBJ2-4 and V is TRBV27; 10 nucleotides line up with TRBD1. CDR3 loop: CASSLGQGEVKNIQYF. Written as DNA, the CDR3 is TGTGCCAGCAGTCTAGGACAGGGGGAAGTCAAAAACATTCAGTACTTC.